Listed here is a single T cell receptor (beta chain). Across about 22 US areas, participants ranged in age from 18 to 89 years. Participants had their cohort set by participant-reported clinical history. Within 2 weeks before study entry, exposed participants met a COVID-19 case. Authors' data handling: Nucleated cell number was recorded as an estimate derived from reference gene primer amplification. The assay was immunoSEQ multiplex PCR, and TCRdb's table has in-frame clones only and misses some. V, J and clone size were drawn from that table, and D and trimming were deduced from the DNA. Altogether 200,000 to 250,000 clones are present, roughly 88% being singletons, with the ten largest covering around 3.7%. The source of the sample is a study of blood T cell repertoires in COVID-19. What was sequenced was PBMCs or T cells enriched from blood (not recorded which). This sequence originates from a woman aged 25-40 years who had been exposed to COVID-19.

DNA of the CDR3: TGTGCCACCAGCAGGTTGGACAGTTACAATCAGCCCCAGCATTTT. Translating gives CATSRLDSYNQPQHF. The chain is built from TRBV15 and TRBJ1-5; a possible D gene is TRBD1 (6 bases). The germline V gene encodes CDR1 LNHNV and CDR2 YYDKDF (reference sequence). Trimming pared 3 bases from V and 3 bases from J, leaving 12 bases between. CDR3 size: 15 residues.